These T cell receptor beta chains were read from a single sample in a study of blood T cell repertoires in COVID-19. Assay used: immunoSEQ multiplex PCR; TCRdb lists only in-frame clones, some missing. The data show tens of thousands of clones, approximately 80% seen once. Sample: peripheral blood. The receptor source for this set is a man between 65 and 85 years old with active or convalescent COVID-19. CDR3s include the opening cysteine and the closing phenylalanine or tryptophan. D genes are given only for firm matches. Only some rows state a clone size, as once, few, many or a class for expanded clones.

J gene,clone size,D gene,CDR3 length,V gene,CDR3 protein,CDR3 DNA
TRBJ2-5,NA,NA,15,TRBV30,CAWSRRGRVAETQYF,TGTGCCTGGAGTAGGAGGGGCAGGGTGGCAGAGACCCAGTACTTC
TRBJ1-3,few,NA,14,TRBV19,CASSAAQVGNTIYF,TGTGCCAGTAGCGCAGCCCAGGTTGGAAACACCATATATTTT
TRBJ2-2,NA,TRBD1,16,TRBV19,CASSTETGLNTGELFF,TGTGCCAGTAGTACAGAGACAGGGCTCAACACCGGGGAGCTGTTTTTT
TRBJ1-3,NA,NA,14,TRBV24-1,CATSDSGTGNTIYF,TGTGCCACCAGTGATTCCGGGACAGGAAACACCATATATTTT
TRBJ2-7,few,TRBD1,15,TRBV7-6,CASSSRRGQAYEQYF,TGTGCCAGCAGCTCCCGTCGGGGACAGGCCTACGAGCAGTACTTC
TRBJ1-1,NA,TRBD1,16,TRBV9,CASSVVGGGVATEAFF,TGTGCCAGCAGCGTAGTCGGAGGGGGCGTTGCGACTGAAGCTTTCTTT
TRBJ2-7,NA,NA,14,TRBV27,CASSLRPHSYEQYF,TGTGCCAGCAGTTTGCGGCCTCACTCCTACGAGCAGTACTTC
TRBJ1-2,NA,TRBD1,14,TRBV28,CASIRDRGRYGYTF,TGTGCCAGCATAAGGGACAGGGGTAGGTATGGCTACACCTTC
TRBJ1-2,once,NA,14,TRBV7-9,CASSVGSPGMGYTF,TGTGCCAGCAGCGTCGGGAGCCCGGGTATGGGCTACACCTTC
TRBJ2-7,NA,TRBD1,15,TRBV28,CASRPNGDRGYEQYF,TGTGCCAGCAGGCCTAACGGGGACAGGGGGTACGAGCAGTACTTC
TRBJ2-1,NA,TRBD2,16,TRBV2,CASSERVAGVDNEQFF,TGTGCCAGCAGTGAAAGAGTAGCGGGAGTAGACAATGAGCAGTTCTTC
TRBJ2-3,NA,NA,13,TRBV10-3,CAISDLDRDTQYF,TGTGCCATCAGTGACCTGGACAGAGATACGCAGTATTTT
TRBJ2-3,once,TRBD2,14,TRBV19,CASRTSYPADTQYF,TGTGCCAGTAGGACTAGCTATCCGGCAGATACGCAGTATTTT
TRBJ2-7,NA,TRBD2,15,TRBV3-1/TRBV3-2,CASSQGQREDFEQYF,TGTGCCAGCAGCCAAGGCCAGCGGGAGGACTTCGAGCAGTACTTC
TRBJ1-4,once,NA,14,TRBV5-1,CASSLAGFNEKLFF,TGCGCCAGCAGCCTGGCGGGATTTAATGAAAAACTGTTTTTT
TRBJ1-6,NA,NA,14,TRBV3-1/TRBV3-2,CASSQARDNSPLHF,TGTGCCAGCAGCCAAGCCAGGGATAATTCACCCCTCCACTTT
TRBJ1-3,NA,NA,15,TRBV7-9,CASSVGPSSGNTIYF,TGTGCCAGCAGCGTTGGTCCTAGCTCTGGAAACACCATATATTTT
TRBJ1-2,NA,TRBD1,15,TRBV27,CASSFRTGPNYGYTF,TGTGCCAGCAGTTTCCGGACAGGACCGAACTATGGCTACACCTTC
TRBJ1-1,NA,NA,12,TRBV6-5,CASKGEWLEAFF,TGTGCCAGCAAAGGGGAATGGCTTGAAGCTTTCTTT
TRBJ1-2,NA,NA,14,TRBV9,CASSVVEGEAGYTF,TGTGCCAGCAGCGTAGTGGAAGGGGAGGCTGGCTACACCTTC
TRBJ1-5,NA,NA,17,TRBV30,CAWSVPAGAHSNQPQHF,TGTGCCTGGAGTGTTCCGGCAGGGGCCCATAGCAATCAGCCCCAGCATTTT
TRBJ2-7,NA,TRBD1,12,TRBV2,CASKGTAYEQYF,TGTGCCAGTAAGGGGACAGCCTACGAGCAGTACTTC
TRBJ1-2,NA,NA,13,TRBV4-2,CASSQDWEGGYTF,TGTGCCAGCAGCCAAGATTGGGAGGGTGGCTACACCTTC
TRBJ2-4,NA,NA,14,TRBV6-2/TRBV6-3,CASSYSRGQGIQYF,TGTGCCAGCAGTTACAGTAGGGGCCAAGGGATTCAGTACTTC